Listed here is a single T cell receptor (beta chain). As processed by the authors: Reference gene primer amplification gave estimated nucleated cell counts. Sequencing used immunoSEQ multiplex PCR; TCRdb keeps in-frame clones, though not all of them. The V and J calls and clone size come from that table; D and trimming were worked out from the DNA. The sample yields around 240,000 clones, 70% to 90% seen once. This entry is derived from a study of blood T cell repertoires in COVID-19. Turning to the study itself: Acute and convalescent COVID-19 samples came from the United States, Italy and Spain.

Germline-derived CDR1 and CDR2 are KGHDR and SFDVKD. V shed 0 bases and J shed 7 bases, with 6 bases lying between them. This CDR3 has 13 amino acids. This chain connects TRBV24-1 to TRBJ2-1; D is perhaps TRBD2 (6 bases). The TCR sequence derives from a man aged 35 to 55 with acute or convalescent COVID-19. Sequencing input: peripheral blood. The CDR3 bases are TGTGCCACCAGTGATTTGGGGGGGAATGAGCAGTTCTTC. This codes for CATSDLGGNEQFF.